This T cell receptor beta chain was recovered during a study of beta chain features in type 1 diabetes. At the level of the study: Similarity in age, gender and cell yields was seen between patients and healthy donors.

General study points: When Type 1 diabetes patients were examined, their TCRB CDR3s proved moderately but significantly shorter in all four CD4+ subsets. Type 1 diabetes patients showed fewer insertions and more deletions at VDJ junctions.

Sequencing targeted expressed TCRB transcripts, as all isolated RNA had been reverse transcribed. TCRdb keeps only in-frame clones here, not all; method: immunoSEQ multiplex PCR. This sample has about 140,000 clones, with about 7% found just once. This clone was counted only a few times. Its target is unknown. CDR1 is SGHTS and CDR2 is YDEGEE in the germline V gene. Losses at the gene ends were 4 bases for V and 0 bases for J; bases not matched to a gene: 9. This CDR3 has 16 amino acids. The clonotype comes from a woman aged 25 to 39 in good health. What was sequenced was central memory CD4+ T cells from blood. V and J are TRBV5-8 and TRBJ1-1, with TRBD1 matching 7 bases. CDR3 DNA: TGTGCCAGCAGCGACGGGACAGACTTCATGAACACTGAAGCTTTCTTT. Protein: CASSDGTDFMNTEAFF.